One sample yielded the 9 T cell receptor beta chains listed below, sequenced in a study of cytomegalovirus exposure and HLA in healthy donors. Amplification used 60 Vbeta primers and 13 Jbeta primers. Method: immunoSEQ multiplex PCR; TCRdb's copy keeps in-frame clones and lacks some. The repertoire holds 95,000 to 150,000 clones, with more than 60% as singletons. Sequencing used PBMCs. These receptors all come from a woman in her thirties or forties in good health and CMV-seropositive.

This chain joins TRBV5-4 and TRBJ1-2, with TRBD1 matching over 8 bases. Germline-derived CDR1 and CDR2 are SGHNT and YYREEE (reference sequence). The CDR3 has 13 amino acids. V lost 0 bases, J lost 8 bases, and 3 bases stayed unmatched. This chain's CDR3 is CASSLETGAGYTF. In DNA form, the CDR3 reads TGTGCCAGCAGCTTGGAGACAGGGGCCGGCTACACCTTC.

Worth noting for this clone: Other DNA sequences in the same sample also yield this CDR3. The chain links TRBV27 to TRBJ2-5, with a possible D match to TRBD2 (6 bases). The V gene lost 2 bases and the J gene lost 4 bases, with 14 bases spanning the gap. CDR3 size: 15 residues. Germline-derived CDR1 and CDR2 are MNHEY and SMNVEV (reference sequence). The DNA of the CDR3 is TGTGCCAGCAGTTTAACTCGGGAGTACACAGAGACCCAGTACTTC. Residues: CASSLTREYTETQYF.

This clone came up once. The chain combines TRBV5-1 with TRBJ2-5; TRBD2 aligns across 7 bases. Germline loops: CDR1 SGHRS, CDR2 YFSETQ. This CDR3 is 15 amino acids long. With 0 bases clipped from V and 4 bases from J, the junction kept 6 bases outside the gene matches. CDR3 in amino acids: CASSLDSGWGETQYF. CDR3 DNA: TGCGCCAGCAGCTTGGATAGCGGGTGGGGAGAGACCCAGTACTTC.

The rearrangement joins TRBV9 to TRBJ1-2, with 8 nucleotides matching TRBD1. This CDR3 has 14 amino acids. CDR1 is SGDLS and CDR2 is YYNGEE in the germline V gene. The V and J ends lost 0 bases and 8 bases, in that order; junction bases with no gene match: 6. In DNA, the CDR3 is TGTGCCAGCAGCGTAGCAGGACAGGGCTCCGGCTACACCTTC. Its protein product is CASSVAGQGSGYTF. The full variable domain, completed using reference TRBV9 and TRBJ1-2, is DSGVTQTPKHLITATGQRVTLRCSPRSGDLSVYWYQQSLDQGLQFLIQYYNGEERAKGNILERFSAQQFPDLHSELNLSSLELGDSALYFCASSVAGQGSGYTFGSGTRLTVV.

This clone appeared a single time. The chain carries TRBV30 and TRBJ1-4, with 8 bases fitting TRBD1. The ends lost 4 bases at V and 7 bases at J; junction bases unmatched: 5. CDR1 and CDR2 (germline): GTSNPN, SVGIG (reference sequence). The CDR3 extends over 13 amino acids. This CDR3 reads CAWNRQGSEKLFF. The DNA for the CDR3 is TGTGCCTGGAACAGACAGGGGTCTGAAAAACTGTTTTTT.

This clone has a handful of counts. The rearrangement joins TRBV11-2 to TRBJ2-7; 11 nucleotides line up with TRBD2. Per germline, CDR1 SGHAT and CDR2 FQNNGV. V lost 7 bases and J lost 0; bases outside the gene matches: 5. This CDR3 is 15 amino acids long. The CDR3 spells CASTLAGGRSYEQYF. CDR3 DNA sequence: TGTGCCAGCACCCTAGCGGGAGGTCGCTCCTACGAGCAGTACTTC.

The genes are TRBV27 and TRBJ1-1; D is undetermined. Per the germline V gene, CDR1 is MNHEY and CDR2 is SMNVEV (reference sequence). This CDR3 has 15 amino acids. Trimming removed 2 bases from V and 0 bases from J, with 10 bases in between. The CDR3 here is CASSLRGSVNTEAFF. CDR3 bases: TGTGCCAGCAGTTTAAGAGGCAGCGTGAACACTGAAGCTTTCTTT.

This clone came up a few times. This rearrangement joins TRBV11-2 to TRBJ1-2, with 9 bases fitting TRBD1. The germline V gene encodes CDR1 SGHAT and CDR2 FQNNGV. This CDR3 comprises 13 residues. V shed 5 bases, J shed 8 bases, and the junction held 6 bases outside the gene matches. CDR3 DNA sequence: TGTGCCAGCAGCATAGGGACAGGGAACGGCTACACCTTC. Amino acid sequence: CASSIGTGNGYTF.

This chain connects TRBV30 to TRBJ1-6; no reliable D call. V was pared by 2 bases and J by 7 bases, with 12 bases between. The CDR3 has 14 residues. Germline V lookup: CDR1 GTSNPN, CDR2 SVGIG (reference sequence). The CDR3 sequence: CAWSSVTGNSPLHF. The CDR3 DNA follows: TGTGCCTGGAGTTCTGTGACGGGAAATTCACCCCTCCACTTT.